The 14 T cell receptor beta chains below were found in one sample sequenced in a study of cytomegalovirus exposure and HLA in healthy donors. PCR amplification relied on 60 Vbeta primers (plus 13 Jbeta primers). TCRdb's table, derived via immunoSEQ multiplex PCR, lists solely in-frame clones and lacks some. Of 150,000 to 200,000 clones listed, 70% to 90% are singletons. Sequencing was done on a sample of PBMCs. The source is a man aged 18 to 30 in good health and CMV-seropositive.

The chain couples TRBV5-1 to TRBJ2-3; D is ambiguous. This CDR3 is built from 16 residues. Trimming took off 0 bases at V and 4 bases at J, with 15 bases between the two ends. CDR1 and CDR2 from the germline V gene are SGHRS and YFSETQ. CDR3 in DNA: TGCGCCAGCAGCTTGGATGGTAGAACGGTCCCAGATACGCAGTATTTT. This codes for CASSLDGRTVPDTQYF.

CDR3 protein: CASSVDEGNGETQYF. In DNA, the CDR3 is TGTGCCAGCAGCGTAGATGAGGGAAATGGAGAGACCCAGTACTTC. The V and J genes are TRBV9 and TRBJ2-5, with D maybe TRBD2 (5 bases). V gave up 0 bases and J gave up 4 bases, with 13 bases separating them. Germline CDR1 is SGDLS and CDR2 is YYNGEE. The CDR3 loop spans 15 amino acids. The variable domain in full, completed from reference TRBV9 and TRBJ2-5, reads DSGVTQTPKHLITATGQRVTLRCSPRSGDLSVYWYQQSLDQGLQFLIQYYNGEERAKGNILERFSAQQFPDLHSELNLSSLELGDSALYFCASSVDEGNGETQYFGPGTRLLVL.

In this sample, this clone turned up once. This chain links TRBV7-8 with TRBJ1-2; 10 nucleotides align to TRBD1. Losses at the gene ends were 5 bases for V and 2 bases for J; bases not matched to a gene: 8. In germline, CDR1 is SGHVS, CDR2 FQNEAQ. CDR3 length equals 16 residues. CDR3 loop: CASSLPGTGDNYGYTF. The CDR3 region has the DNA TGTGCCAGCAGCCTCCCAGGGACAGGGGACAACTATGGCTACACCTTC.

Only one count was recorded for this clone. The sample contains more than one DNA sequence encoding this CDR3. The chain uses TRBV11-2 and TRBJ1-2; 7 positions agree with TRBD1. CDR1 is SGHAT and CDR2 is FQNNGV in the germline V gene. The ends lost 1 base at V and 5 bases at J; junction bases unmatched: 1. The CDR3 spans 13 residues. Written as DNA, the CDR3 is TGTGCCAGCAGCTTAGGACAGGGATATGGCTACACCTTC. Its translation is CASSLGQGYGYTF.

The chain joins TRBV7-2 to TRBJ2-5; D perhaps matches TRBD2 (7 bases). With 0 bases removed from V and 7 bases from J, the gap between germline ends came to 12 bases. This CDR3 comprises 14 residues. Germline V CDR1 and CDR2: SGHTA, FQGNSA. CDR3 nucleotides: TGTGCCAGCAGCTTAGCGGGGGGGGCGGGGACCCAGTACTTC. Protein sequence: CASSLAGGAGTQYF. The full variable domain, with the rest looked up from reference TRBV7-2 and TRBJ2-5, is GAGVSQSPSNKVTEKGKDVELRCDPISGHTALYWYRQSLGQGLEFLIYFQGNSAPDKSGLPSDRFSAERTGGSVSTLTIQRTQQEDSAVYLCASSLAGGAGTQYFGPGTRLLVL.

The chain has TRBV5-1 and TRBJ1-3; D unclear. Looked up from germline, CDR1 is SGHRS and CDR2 is YFSETQ. The CDR3 extends over 15 amino acids. Trimming left V 9 bases short and J 0 bases short, with 16 bases between. CDR3 bases: TGCGCCACCTCCCCCGGGGTCCCCTCTGGAAACACCATATATTTT. It codes for CATSPGVPSGNTIYF.

V and J are TRBV13 and TRBJ2-3, with TRBD2 matching 10 bases. The CDR3 sequence is 16 residues long. V shed 5 bases, J shed 5 bases, and the junction held 10 bases outside the gene matches. Germline CDR1 reads PRHDT; CDR2 reads FYEKMQ (reference sequence). CDR3 nucleotide sequence: TGTGCCAGCAGCCGGAACCGTGGACTAGCGGTAGATACGCAGTATTTT. It specifies CASSRNRGLAVDTQYF.

The V gene is TRBV18, the J gene TRBJ2-5; 8 nucleotides line up with TRBD1. After removal of 3 bases from V and 1 base from J, the junction contained 4 bases not matched to a gene. This CDR3 region has 15 residues. Germline V gene data show CDR1 as KGHSH and CDR2 as LQKENI. CDR3 amino acids: CASSPWDRSQETQYF. CDR3 coding DNA: TGTGCCAGCTCACCCTGGGACAGGTCCCAAGAGACCCAGTACTTC.

The chain joins TRBV19 to TRBJ2-1; 7 positions match TRBD1. The V gene's germline CDR1 is LNHDA and CDR2 SQIVND (reference sequence). CDR3 size: 14 residues. J gave up 4 bases and V 3 bases, and 3 bases lay outside the gene matches. The CDR3 sequence is CASSIGTVYNEQFF. DNA of the CDR3: TGTGCCAGTAGTATCGGGACAGTTTACAATGAGCAGTTCTTC.

The gene calls are TRBV5-5 and TRBJ2-1, with 10 bases identical to TRBD1. Germline lookup yields CDR1 SGHKS and CDR2 YYEKEE (reference sequence). The CDR3 is 18 residues long. J was trimmed by 0 bases and V by 0 bases; bases with no gene match: 6. CDR3 in amino acids: CASSLAARTGGSYNEQFF. DNA for the CDR3: TGTGCCAGCAGCTTGGCGGCCCGGACAGGGGGCTCCTACAATGAGCAGTTCTTC.

The chain joins TRBV5-4 to TRBJ2-3, with 8 bases identical to TRBD2. CDR1 and CDR2 from the germline V gene are SGHNT and YYREEE (reference sequence). The CDR3 sequence is 19 residues long. V trimming: 4 bases; J trimming: 3 bases; junction bases outside the gene matches: 19. The CDR3 DNA is TGTGCCAGCAGCCAAAGCCTCGACCCGGCCGCGGGGGGAACAGATACGCAGTATTTT. Residues: CASSQSLDPAAGGTDTQYF.

This clone was counted between two and nine times. The rearrangement links TRBV29-1 to TRBJ1-2; no definite D call. Germline V gene data show CDR1 as SQVTM and CDR2 as ANQGSEA. The CDR3 is 12 residues long. V lost 6 bases, J lost 2 bases, and 10 bases lay in between. CDR3 bases: TGCAGCGTCCAACTCATGAACTATGGCTACACCTTC. This encodes CSVQLMNYGYTF.

The CDR3 sequence is CASSLQGSYGYTF. CDR3 nucleotides: TGTGCCAGCAGCCTCCAGGGTAGCTATGGCTACACCTTC. The V gene is TRBV7-9, the J gene TRBJ1-2; maybe TRBD1 (5 bases). The CDR3 is 13 amino acids. Germline CDR1 and CDR2: SEHNR and FQNEAQ (reference sequence). V lost 5 bases to trimming and J lost 4 bases, with 11 bases between them.

The chain combines TRBV25-1 with TRBJ1-1, with a weak D call TRBD1 (6 bases). The CDR3 is 15 amino acids. Trimming stripped 7 bases from V and 1 base from J, with 16 bases between. The germline V gene encodes CDR1 MGHDK and CDR2 SYGVNS. The CDR3 DNA sequence: TGTGCCAGCATGCAGGGGAGAAGGGGGAACACTGAAGCTTTCTTT. Translating gives CASMQGRRGNTEAFF.